The present T cell receptor (beta chain) was sequenced within a study of shared clonotypes between healthy human individuals. Whole-study context: Ranging from 18 to 49 in age, donors were two women and a few men.

Assay used: immunoSEQ multiplex PCR; TCRdb lists only in-frame clones, some missing. The sample holds about 710,000 clones; around 78% are singletons and the top ten take around 2%. This CDR3 has 12 residues. Germline assignment: CDR1 MDHEN and CDR2 SYDVKM. V shed 6 bases, J shed 10 bases, and the junction held 7 bases outside the gene matches. Study-wide results and limits: The diversity represented, both genetic and in exposure history, was limited by few donors.

For this clone: What it recognizes is unknown.

V is TRBV28 and J is TRBJ2-7; 9 bases are a match to TRBD2. Source material: memory CD4+ T cells sorted from blood. Sample subset: CD45RA-negative fraction. This TCR was recovered from a woman aged 25 to 39 in good health. The CDR3 sequence: CASRGTSISQYF. The CDR3 DNA reads as TGTGCCAGCAGAGGGACTAGCATTTCACAGTACTTC.